This T cell receptor (beta chain) was observed in a study of blood T cell repertoires in COVID-19. In the original analysis: How many nucleated cells were present was estimated from reference gene primer amplification. Clones were read by immunoSEQ multiplex PCR, and TCRdb kept only the in-frame ones, dropping some. D and trimming were read from the DNA, whereas the V and J calls and clone size are those reported in that table. The table includes roughly 250,000 clones, 70% to 90% detected once. V was shortened by 2 bases and J by 5 bases, with 12 bases between the two germline ends. The CDR3 spans 14 residues. Germline-derived CDR1 and CDR2 are LNHDA and SQIVND (reference sequence).

V gene TRBV19 combines with J gene TRBJ2-5; D is undetermined. The receptor comes from a woman aged 40-49 years who had recovered from COVID-19. What was sequenced was peripheral blood. CDR3 region: CASSIWFGGETQYF. CDR3 in DNA: TGTGCCAGTAGTATATGGTTCGGTGGTGAGACCCAGTACTTC.